Sequencing of this TCR beta chain was carried out in a study of T cell responses to AZD1222 COVID-19 vaccine. The V end lost 6 bases, the J end lost 2 bases, and 11 bases lay between the germline ends. CDR1 and CDR2 (germline): MNHEY, SMNVEV (reference sequence). The CDR3 contains 15 residues. Here immunoSEQ multiplex PCR was the method, and the copy in TCRdb shows in-frame clones only, minus some. The sample contains 200,000 to 250,000 clones, approximately 94% of which appear only once. About this clone itself: Its antigen remains unknown.

Study-wide points: Spike-wide vaccine-associated CD4 TCRs dominated at 160-218 and 743-854. White British donors predominated, females outnumbered males, and clonal diversity was possibly underestimated.

The rearrangement uses TRBV27 and TRBJ1-6, with unresolved D. Material: peripheral blood, obtained on day 0 of MenACWY control vaccination. This clonotype was sampled from an adult in good health. CDR3 amino acids: CASSPGGTYNSPLHF. The CDR3, as DNA: TGTGCCAGCAGCCCCGGTGGGACCTATAATTCACCCCTCCACTTT.